This T cell receptor beta chain was recorded in a study of T-cell reconstitution after alpha-beta-depleted transplantation in children. Study results and limitations: From surviving recipient T cells and thymic progenitors came the high day-60 TCRbeta diversity observed in some patients. One year after transplant, T-cell counts and diversity came mostly from newly produced T cells. Expanded graft clones, several hundred of them, were reportedly the source of alpha-beta T cells about two months after transplant.

Trimming left V 3 bases short and J 3 bases short, with 12 bases between. The CDR3 extends over 15 amino acids. This clonotype has a count of ten or more. Antigen unknown. This sample's TCRbeta library carried unique molecular identifier barcodes. MiXCR, applied by TCRdb to the PCR reads, yields one record per CDR3 protein. The sample includes approximately 490,000 distinct CDR3 sequences, about 10% of them seen just once. The J gene is TRBJ2-1, the V gene TRBV12-3 or TRBV12-4; weak D call: TRBD2 (6 bases). The sequence was obtained from a child under 10 years old with inherited bone marrow failure, due to receive a stem cell transplant. The sequenced sample was PBMCs, obtained before TCRalphabeta/CD19-depleted stem cell transplant. CDR3 sequence: CASSFRGGGYNEQFF. The CDR3 region has the DNA TGTGCCAGCAGTTTTCGGGGAGGTGGCTACAATGAGCAGTTCTTC.